This T cell receptor (beta chain) was found in a study of response to subunit inactivated influenza vaccine. TCRdb used MiXCR to reprocess the RT-PCR reads, holding one entry per CDR3 protein. The table records approximately 500,000 distinct CDR3 sequences, 10% to 15% of them present only once. Study-wide results and caveats: Few new T cells, the authors suggested, are recruited by each seasonal influenza vaccination.

This clonotype has only a few counts. Its target is unknown. This sequence originates from a man aged 50 or older who received an inactivated influenza vaccine. The sequenced sample was PBMCs from blood, obtained 45 days after vaccination.

The CDR3 coding sequence is TGCGCCAGCAGCTTGACTAGCGGGGGGACGTACCAAGAGACCCAGTACTTC. It is translated as CASSLTSGGTYQETQYF. The chain uses TRBV5-1 and TRBJ2-5; 12 bases agree with TRBD2. The CDR3 covers 17 residues. With V trimmed by 1 base and J by 0 bases, 4 bases remained unmatched. Germline V gene data show CDR1 as SGHRS and CDR2 as YFSETQ. Drawing the rest from reference TRBV5-1 and TRBJ2-5, the complete variable domain is KAGVTQTPRYLIKTRGQQVTLSCSPISGHRSVSWYQQTPGQGLQFLFEYFSETQRNKGNFPGRFSGRQFSNSRSEMNVSTLELGDSALYLCASSLTSGGTYQETQYFGPGTRLLVL.